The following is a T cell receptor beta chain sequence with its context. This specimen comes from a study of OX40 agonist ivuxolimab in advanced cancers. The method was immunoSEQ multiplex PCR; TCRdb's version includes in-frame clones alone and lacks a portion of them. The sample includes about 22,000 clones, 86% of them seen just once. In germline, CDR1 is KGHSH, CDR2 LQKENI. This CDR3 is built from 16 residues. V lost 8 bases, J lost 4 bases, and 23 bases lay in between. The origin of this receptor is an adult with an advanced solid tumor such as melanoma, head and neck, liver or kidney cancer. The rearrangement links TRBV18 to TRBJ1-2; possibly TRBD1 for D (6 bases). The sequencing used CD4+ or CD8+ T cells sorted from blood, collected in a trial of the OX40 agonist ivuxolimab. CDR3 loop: CASRPGLEGVIYGYTF. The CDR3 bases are TGTGCCAGCCGGCCGGGATTGGAGGGGGTGATCTATGGCTACACCTTC. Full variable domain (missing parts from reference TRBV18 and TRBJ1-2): NAGVMQNPRHLVRRRGQEARLRCSPMKGHSHVYWYRQLPEEGLKFMVYLQKENIIDESGMPKERFSAEFPKEGPSILRIQQVVRGDSAAYFCASRPGLEGVIYGYTFGSGTRLTVV.